Listed below are T cell receptor beta chains from one sample, sequenced in a study of cytomegalovirus exposure and HLA in healthy donors. Assay used: immunoSEQ multiplex PCR; TCRdb lists only in-frame clones, some missing. The sample lists around 190,000 clones; roughly 80% were seen once. Sequencing was carried out using PBMCs. These receptors all come from a man between 40 and 49 years old in good health and CMV-seropositive. Both conserved end residues are part of each CDR3. The D gene is left open where the match is weak.

>TRBD2|TRBJ2-7|TRBV6-5
CASRAGTSGTEQYF
>-|TRBJ2-7|TRBV15
CATSRAGVRNYEQYF
>TRBD1|TRBJ2-7|TRBV4-2
CASSQDQGASTREQYF
>-|TRBJ1-2|TRBV29-1
CSVAQGNYGYTF
>TRBD2|TRBJ2-3|TRBV10-3
CAISESSFGAGFGDTQYF
>TRBD1|TRBJ1-3|TRBV19
CASSPQGPGGRNTIYF
>-|TRBJ1-6|TRBV2
CASSDLDSYNSPLHF
>TRBD1|TRBJ2-7|TRBV10-3
CAISGQGADEQYF
>-|TRBJ1-2|TRBV28
CASSFRVLNYGYTF
>-|TRBJ1-3|TRBV6-1
CASTERGRGNTIYF
>TRBD1|TRBJ2-5|TRBV28
CASSSRQGATQETQYF